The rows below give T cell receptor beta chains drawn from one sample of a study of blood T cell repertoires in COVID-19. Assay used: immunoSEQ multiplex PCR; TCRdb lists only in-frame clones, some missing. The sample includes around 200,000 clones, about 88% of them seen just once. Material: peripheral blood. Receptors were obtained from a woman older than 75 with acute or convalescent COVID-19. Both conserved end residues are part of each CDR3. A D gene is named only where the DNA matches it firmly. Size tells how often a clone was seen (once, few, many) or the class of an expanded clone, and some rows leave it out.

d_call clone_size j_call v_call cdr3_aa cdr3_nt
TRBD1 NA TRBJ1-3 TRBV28 CASRPSSRGSSGNTIYF TGTGCCAGCAGACCCTCCTCCAGGGGGTCCTCTGGAAACACCATATATTTT
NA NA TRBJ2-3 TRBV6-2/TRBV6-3 CASSYGSGAVTDTQYF TGTGCCAGCAGTTACGGCTCGGGAGCTGTCACAGATACGCAGTATTTT
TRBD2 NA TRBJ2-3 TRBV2 CASSDPSGSTDTQYF TGTGCCAGCAGTGATCCTAGCGGGAGCACAGATACGCAGTATTTT
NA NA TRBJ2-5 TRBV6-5 CASSYPGVAQYF TGTGCCAGCAGTTACCCGGGGGTGGCCCAGTACTTC
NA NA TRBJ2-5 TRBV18 CASSPPSAQETQYF TGTGCCAGCTCACCACCCAGCGCCCAAGAGACCCAGTACTTC
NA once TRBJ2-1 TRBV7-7 CASSLVLASYNEQFF TGTGCTAGCAGCTTAGTGTTAGCGTCCTACAATGAGCAGTTCTTC
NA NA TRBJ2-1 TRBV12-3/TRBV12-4 CATRHANNNEQFF TGTGCCACCCGCCACGCGAATAACAATGAGCAGTTCTTC
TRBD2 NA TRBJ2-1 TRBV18 CASSPVIGRDEQFF TGTGCCAGCTCACCAGTCATCGGGAGGGATGAGCAGTTCTTC
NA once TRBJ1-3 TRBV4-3 CASSQAPPSTGTGGNTIYF TGCGCCAGCAGCCAAGCTCCCCCCTCGACAGGCACGGGAGGAAACACCATATATTTT
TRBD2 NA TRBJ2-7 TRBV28 CASSSPGLAGAYEQYF TGTGCCAGCAGTTCCCCAGGACTAGCGGGAGCCTACGAGCAGTACTTC
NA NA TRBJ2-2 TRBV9 CASSPRDYTGELFF TGTGCCAGCAGCCCGCGGGACTACACCGGGGAGCTGTTTTTT
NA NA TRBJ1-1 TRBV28 CASSSQYRFTEAFF TGTGCCAGCAGTTCTCAGTACAGGTTTACTGAAGCTTTCTTT
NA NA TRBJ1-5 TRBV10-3 CAIPGKVVRGVGQPQHF TGTGCCATCCCCGGTAAGGTCGTCAGGGGAGTGGGTCAGCCCCAGCATTTT
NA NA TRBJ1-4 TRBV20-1 CSAINEKLFF TGCAGTGCTATAAATGAAAAACTGTTTTTT
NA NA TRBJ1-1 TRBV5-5 CASSWQQGRTEAFF TGTGCCAGCAGCTGGCAACAGGGAAGAACTGAAGCTTTCTTT
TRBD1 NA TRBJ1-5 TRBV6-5 CASSYGQGRNQPQHF TGTGCCAGCAGTTATGGACAGGGGAGGAATCAGCCCCAGCATTTT
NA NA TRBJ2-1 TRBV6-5 CASSRPPTGEGEQFF TGTGCCAGCAGTAGACCCCCGACAGGGGAGGGTGAGCAGTTCTTC
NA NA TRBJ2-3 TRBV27 CASSMYRRVDTQYF TGTGCCAGCAGTATGTACAGGAGGGTAGATACGCAGTATTTT
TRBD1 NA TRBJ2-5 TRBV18 CASGKTGEETQYF TGTGCCAGCGGAAAGACAGGGGAAGAGACCCAGTACTTC
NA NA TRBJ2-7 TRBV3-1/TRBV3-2 CASSLGTPTIPYEQYF TGTGCCAGCAGCCTCGGGACACCTACAATCCCCTACGAGCAGTACTTC
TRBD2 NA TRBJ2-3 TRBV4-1 CASSQVGKRASGSKGTDTQYF TGCGCCAGCAGCCAAGTGGGTAAAAGGGCTAGCGGGAGTAAGGGCACAGATACGCAGTATTTT
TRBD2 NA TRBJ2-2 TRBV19 CASNSGLAGISIGELFF TGTGCCAGTAACTCGGGACTAGCGGGAATTTCTATCGGGGAGCTGTTTTTT
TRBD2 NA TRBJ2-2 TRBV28 CASSFQPGGGDTGELFF TGTGCCAGCAGTTTTCAGCCTGGGGGAGGGGACACCGGGGAGCTGTTTTTT
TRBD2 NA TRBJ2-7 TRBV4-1 CASSQGLAGGPGYEQYF TGCGCCAGCAGCCAAGGACTAGCGGGAGGGCCTGGGTACGAGCAGTACTTC
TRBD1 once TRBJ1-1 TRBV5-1 CASTFGTGRMNTEAFF TGCGCCAGCACCTTCGGGACAGGGAGAATGAACACTGAAGCTTTCTTT
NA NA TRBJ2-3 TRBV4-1 CASSQEQGDPRDTQYF TGCGCCAGCAGCCAAGAACAAGGGGATCCCCGAGATACGCAGTATTTT
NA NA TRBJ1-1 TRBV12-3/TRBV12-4 CASSFGQVTEAFF TGTGCCAGCAGTTTCGGCCAGGTCACTGAAGCTTTCTTT